The 26 T cell receptor beta chains below all came from one sample that was sequenced in a study of T cell responses to AZD1222 COVID-19 vaccine. This table comes from immunoSEQ multiplex PCR, and its TCRdb copy is limited to in-frame clones, with some not included. The sample has around 100,000 clones, less than 95% seen once; the top ten hold about 5%. Sequenced here: peripheral blood, sampled on day 0 of AZD1222 vaccination. These receptors all come from an adult in good health.

This clone occurred a few times. The V call is TRBV7-6, the J call TRBJ1-4; D ambiguous. CDR3 length: 15 residues. Trimming pared 1 base from V and 4 bases from J, leaving 10 bases between. Germline lookup yields CDR1 SGHVS and CDR2 FNYEAQ. The CDR3: CASSLEPAFNEKLFF. CDR3 nucleotide sequence: TGTGCCAGCAGCTTAGAGCCAGCCTTTAATGAAAAACTGTTTTTT.

The rearrangement joins TRBV19 to TRBJ2-7; D remains ambiguous. The CDR3 spans 13 residues. Trimming removed 6 bases at V and 3 bases at J, with 12 bases between. Germline values: CDR1 LNHDA, CDR2 SQIVND (reference sequence). Here the CDR3 reads CASSPWPDYEQYF. The DNA of the CDR3 is TGTGCCAGTAGCCCTTGGCCAGACTACGAGCAGTACTTC.

Details on this clone: The sample has other DNA sequences that encode this CDR3 too. The CDR3 loop reads CASSLAPNEKLFF. The CDR3 nucleotides are TGCGCCAGCAGCTTGGCACCTAATGAAAAACTGTTTTTT. The chain couples TRBV5-1 to TRBJ1-4; no firm D call. Germline CDR1 is SGHRS and CDR2 is YFSETQ. With 0 bases removed from V and 3 bases from J, the gap between germline ends came to 3 bases. CDR3 size: 13 residues.

The chain employs TRBV18 and TRBJ1-6; D remains unclear. The V gene's germline CDR1 is KGHSH and CDR2 LQKENI. The CDR3 contains 17 residues. V lost 1 base to trimming and J lost 2 bases, with 12 bases between them. This CDR3 is CASSPQRWVAYNSPLHF. In DNA form, the CDR3 reads TGTGCCAGCTCACCACAGAGGTGGGTCGCCTATAATTCACCCCTCCACTTT.

The chain uses TRBV28 and TRBJ2-7, with D possibly being TRBD1 (5 bases). The ends were cut back, 4 bases at V and 0 bases at J, with 10 bases in the middle. The CDR3 is made up of 14 amino acids. Germline CDR1 MDHEN, CDR2 SYDVKM. The CDR3 DNA sequence: TGTGCCAGCAGTTCCCCAGGGATCTCCTACGAGCAGTACTTC. Protein: CASSSPGISYEQYF.

The CDR3 DNA reads as TGTGCCAGCAGTTTCAGCGGGGCCCCAGATACGCAGTATTTT. Its protein product is CASSFSGAPDTQYF. The V and J genes are TRBV28 and TRBJ2-3; TRBD2 agrees at 7 bases. Germline V gene data show CDR1 as MDHEN and CDR2 as SYDVKM. V was pared by 3 bases and J by 4 bases, with 4 bases of the junction left unmatched. The CDR3 consists of 14 residues.

The rearrangement links TRBV12-3 or TRBV12-4 to TRBJ1-2; D gene uncertain. Trimming stripped 2 bases from V and 5 bases from J, with 6 bases between. The CDR3 runs 12 residues. The chain's CDR3 is CASSLRRYGYTF. The CDR3 nucleotides are TGTGCCAGCAGTTTAAGGAGATATGGCTACACCTTC.

Here the CDR3 reads CASKQGAGNTIYF. The CDR3 DNA reads as TGTGCCAGTAAACAGGGGGCTGGAAACACCATATATTTT. The chain couples TRBV2 to TRBJ1-3, with 8 bases that match TRBD1. V was pared by 9 bases and J by 2 bases, with 3 bases of the junction left unmatched. Germline CDR1 and CDR2: SNHLY and FYNNEI. The CDR3 has 13 residues.

This clone came up once. V and J are TRBV6-5 and TRBJ1-5; 7 bases map to TRBD1. Germline V gene sequence: CDR1 MNHEY, CDR2 SVGAGI. There are 15 residues in the CDR3. V was pared by 0 bases and J by 6 bases, with 5 bases of the junction left unmatched. CDR3 in amino acids: CASSYSYGDSQPQHF. DNA of the CDR3: TGTGCCAGCAGTTACTCTTACGGGGACAGTCAGCCCCAGCATTTT.

V and J are TRBV5-6 and TRBJ1-1; D gene uncertain. The CDR3 has 15 residues. Germline values: CDR1 SGHDT, CDR2 YYEEEE. V shed 1 base and J shed 4 bases, with 14 bases lying between them. The CDR3 protein is CASSLISFSGTEAFF. The CDR3 DNA is TGTGCCAGCAGCTTGATCTCCTTTAGTGGCACTGAAGCTTTCTTT. The whole variable domain, filled in from reference TRBV5-6 and TRBJ1-1, reads DAGVTQSPTHLIKTRGQQVTLRCSPKSGHDTVSWYQQALGQGPQFIFQYYEEEERQRGNFPDRFSGHQFPNYSSELNVNALLLGDSALYLCASSLISFSGTEAFFGQGTRLTVV.

The V gene is TRBV2, the J gene TRBJ1-6; 9 bases agree with TRBD1. Germline V gene data show CDR1 as SNHLY and CDR2 as FYNNEI. With 11 bases clipped from V and 7 bases from J, the junction kept 6 bases outside the gene matches. The CDR3 covers 13 residues. CDR3 bases: TGTGCCGCCCGACAGGGGGAAAATTCACCCCTCCACTTT. It specifies CAARQGENSPLHF.

This sequence joins TRBV30 and TRBJ1-4; the D gene is possibly TRBD1 (5 bases). The CDR3 contains 12 residues. Per the germline V gene, CDR1 is GTSNPN and CDR2 is SVGIG (reference sequence). Trimming took off 0 bases at V and 6 bases at J, with 5 bases between the two ends. CDR3: CAWSVGDEKLFF. The CDR3 bases are TGTGCCTGGAGTGTGGGGGATGAAAAACTGTTTTTT.

The chain links TRBV4-3 to TRBJ1-2; D call uncertain. V was pared by 3 bases and J by 0 bases, with 11 bases between. Germline V CDR1 and CDR2: LGHNA, YSLEER. The CDR3 sequence is 15 residues long. The CDR3 protein is CASSHRLPTNYGYTF. CDR3 DNA sequence: TGCGCCAGCAGCCACCGACTACCTACTAACTATGGCTACACCTTC.

The V call is TRBV11-2, the J call TRBJ2-2; 7 bases line up with TRBD1. The CDR3 is 15 residues long. In germline, CDR1 is SGHAT, CDR2 FQNNGV. After removal of 7 bases from V and 7 bases from J, the junction contained 12 bases not matched to a gene. The CDR3 loop is CASIPLTGLNGELFF. CDR3 DNA: TGTGCCAGCATCCCCTTGACAGGGTTGAACGGGGAGCTGTTTTTT.

The chain uses TRBV23-1 and TRBJ2-1; D may be TRBD1 (5 bases). TRBV23-1 is assigned to the ORF class and has an uncertain function. The CDR3 has 11 residues. The CDR3 is CSVLGQLVQFF. DNA of the CDR3: TGCTCAGTCTTAGGACAATTAGTGCAGTTCTTC.

V gene TRBV5-4 combines with J gene TRBJ2-1; TRBD2 aligns across 9 bases. The trim removed 0 bases at V and 2 bases at J, leaving 3 bases unmatched. The CDR3 totals 16 residues. Looked up from germline, CDR1 is SGHNT and CDR2 is YYREEE (reference sequence). The CDR3 DNA reads as TGTGCCAGCAGCTTGGCCGGCGGGGGGGCCTACAATGAGCAGTTCTTC. Translation: CASSLAGGGAYNEQFF.

The chain combines TRBV6-5 with TRBJ1-1; TRBD1 aligns across 9 bases. The V segment lost 7 bases and the J segment 6 bases; nucleotides outside the gene matches: 6. Germline lookup yields CDR1 MNHEY and CDR2 SVGAGI. The CDR3 is 13 residues long. The CDR3 spells CASNNGQGPEAFF. The CDR3 bases are TGTGCCAGCAACAACGGACAGGGGCCTGAAGCTTTCTTT.

In the case of this clone: Compared with germline, one end of the junction differs, possibly owing to a read error. The chain is built from TRBV3-1 (or the pseudogene TRBV3-2) and TRBJ2-7, with D perhaps matching TRBD1 (6 bases). Germline CDR1 reads LGHDT; CDR2 reads YNNKEL (reference sequence). This CDR3 has 12 amino acids. The CDR3 DNA sequence: TGTGCCAGCAGCCAGGGGCCCGGGACATTGTTCTTC. Its protein product is CASSQGPGTLFF.

This sequence joins TRBV5-4 and TRBJ1-4; D gene ambiguous. This CDR3 spans 16 amino acids. V lost 2 bases and J 3 bases, leaving 14 bases between the germline ends. Germline CDR1 reads SGHNT; CDR2 reads YYREEE (reference sequence). The CDR3 DNA sequence: TGTGCCAGCAGCTTCCAGCCGAGGGTTGCTAATGAAAAACTGTTTTTT. This encodes CASSFQPRVANEKLFF.

This clone was observed a handful of times. The chain joins TRBV6-5 to TRBJ2-2, with TRBD2 identical over 10 bases. Unmatched junction bases numbered 8, after V lost 6 bases and J lost 7 bases. The CDR3 is 15 residues long. From germline, CDR1 is MNHEY and CDR2 SVGAGI. The CDR3 coding sequence is TGTGCCAGCAGCCCGGGGACTAGCGACAGCGGGGAGCTGTTTTTT. Its protein product is CASSPGTSDSGELFF.

This chain connects TRBV30 to TRBJ2-2, with 9 bases fitting TRBD1. CDR3 length: 14 residues. V lost 2 bases, J lost 7 bases, and 5 bases stayed unmatched. Germline V CDR1 and CDR2: GTSNPN, SVGIG (reference sequence). CDR3 residues: CAWSRNRGRGELFF. DNA for the CDR3: TGTGCCTGGAGTAGGAACAGGGGGCGCGGGGAGCTGTTTTTT.

This clone was recorded once. The chain couples TRBV28 to TRBJ2-2; D unclear. The CDR3 totals 13 residues. Germline CDR1 MDHEN, CDR2 SYDVKM. Trimming cost V 3 bases and J 1 base, with 3 bases left between them. CDR3 protein: CASSFQNTGELFF. In DNA, the CDR3 is TGTGCCAGCAGTTTCCAGAACACCGGGGAGCTGTTTTTT.

This clone was recorded once. The chain has TRBV18 and TRBJ1-6; D is unresolved. This CDR3 comprises 14 residues. Trimming took 4 bases from V and 8 from J, leaving 12 bases between them. From germline, CDR1 is KGHSH and CDR2 LQKENI. CDR3 bases: TGTGCCAGCTCACGACCAGGAGCTTATTCACCCCTCCACTTT. The encoded protein is CASSRPGAYSPLHF.

This chain uses TRBV5-1 with TRBJ2-1, with 8 bases that match TRBD2. Per the germline V gene, CDR1 is SGHRS and CDR2 is YFSETQ. With V trimmed by 1 base and J by 0 bases, 6 bases remained unmatched. The CDR3 runs 17 residues. The CDR3 spells CASSLYSGTSSYNEQFF. The CDR3 bases are TGCGCCAGCAGCTTGTATTCAGGGACTAGCTCCTACAATGAGCAGTTCTTC.

This clone was found many times. V and J are TRBV7-3 and TRBJ2-3, with 7 positions matching TRBD1. The CDR3 extends over 16 amino acids. Per the germline V gene, CDR1 is SGHTA and CDR2 is FQGTGA. V shed 5 bases, J shed 5 bases, and the junction held 13 bases outside the gene matches. CDR3 DNA: TGTGCCAGCAGCATCAGCGCCGGGACAGCAGGAGATACGCAGTATTTT. It yields the protein CASSISAGTAGDTQYF.

The rearrangement joins TRBV6-5 to TRBJ1-1, with 8 bases identical to TRBD1. The CDR3 totals 11 residues. After removal of 6 bases from V and 12 bases from J, the junction contained 6 bases not matched to a gene. Germline CDR1 and CDR2: MNHEY and SVGAGI. This CDR3 reads CASRAGGNSFF. CDR3 coding DNA: TGTGCCAGCAGGGCAGGGGGCAATTCTTTCTTT.